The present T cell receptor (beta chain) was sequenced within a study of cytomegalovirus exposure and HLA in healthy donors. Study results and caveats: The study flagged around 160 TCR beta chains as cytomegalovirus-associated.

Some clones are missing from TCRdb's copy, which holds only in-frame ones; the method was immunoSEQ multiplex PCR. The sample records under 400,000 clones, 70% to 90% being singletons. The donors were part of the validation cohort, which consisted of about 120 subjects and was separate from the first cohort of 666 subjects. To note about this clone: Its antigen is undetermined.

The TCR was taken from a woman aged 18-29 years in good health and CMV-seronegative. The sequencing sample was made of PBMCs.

This CDR3 reads CASSLRGSSYNEQFF. Here the CDR3 DNA reads TGTGCCAGCAGCTTACGGGGGAGCTCCTACAATGAGCAGTTCTTC. The chain combines TRBV7-9 with TRBJ2-1; maybe TRBD2 (6 bases). V was trimmed by 2 bases and J by 0 bases, leaving 8 bases between them. CDR1 and CDR2 from the germline V gene are SEHNR and FQNEAQ (reference sequence). The CDR3 spans 15 residues.